The present TCR beta chain was sequenced within a study of OX40 agonist ivuxolimab in advanced cancers. Study context: Patients achieving partial responses numbered three: one hepatocellular carcinoma case and two cutaneous melanoma cases.

Sequenced by immunoSEQ multiplex PCR; TCRdb stores in-frame clones only, minus some. This table has 45,000 to 50,000 clones, roughly 90% appearing once. Germline trimming cut 10 bases from V and 4 bases from J; bases unmatched to any gene: 13. The CDR3 is made up of 15 amino acids. The germline CDR1 and CDR2 sequences are LNHDA and SQIVND (reference sequence). This chain joins TRBV19 and TRBJ2-5, with 9 positions matching TRBD2. The material was CD4+ or CD8+ T cells sorted from blood, obtained in a trial of the OX40 agonist ivuxolimab. The sequence derives from an adult with an advanced solid tumor such as melanoma, head and neck, liver or kidney cancer. CDR3 sequence: CATTPGGGGGETQYF. CDR3 DNA: TGTGCCACCACCCCCGGGGGCGGGGGGGGAGAGACCCAGTACTTC.